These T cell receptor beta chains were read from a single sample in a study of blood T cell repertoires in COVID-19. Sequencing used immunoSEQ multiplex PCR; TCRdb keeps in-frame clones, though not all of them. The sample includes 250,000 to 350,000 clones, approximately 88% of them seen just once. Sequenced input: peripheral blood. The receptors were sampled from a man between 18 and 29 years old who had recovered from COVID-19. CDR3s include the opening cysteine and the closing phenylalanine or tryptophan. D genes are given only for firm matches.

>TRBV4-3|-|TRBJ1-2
CASSQDVAARGGYTF
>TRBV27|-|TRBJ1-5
CASSSGINQPQHF
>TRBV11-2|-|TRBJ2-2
CAYRTRTGELFF
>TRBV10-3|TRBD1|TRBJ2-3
CAIQGQGTDTQYF
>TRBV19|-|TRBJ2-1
CASSIVTGPYNEQFF
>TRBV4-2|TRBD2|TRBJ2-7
CASSQGAGVPHEQYF
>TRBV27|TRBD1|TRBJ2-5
CASSLFLGQQETQYF
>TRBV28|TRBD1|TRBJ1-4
CASSLWRGAGGEGLFF
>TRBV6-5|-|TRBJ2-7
CASSYSGRDYEQYF
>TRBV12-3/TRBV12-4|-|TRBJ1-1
CASSLGTGLEAFF
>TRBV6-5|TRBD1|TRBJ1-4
CASSYGTGREKLFF